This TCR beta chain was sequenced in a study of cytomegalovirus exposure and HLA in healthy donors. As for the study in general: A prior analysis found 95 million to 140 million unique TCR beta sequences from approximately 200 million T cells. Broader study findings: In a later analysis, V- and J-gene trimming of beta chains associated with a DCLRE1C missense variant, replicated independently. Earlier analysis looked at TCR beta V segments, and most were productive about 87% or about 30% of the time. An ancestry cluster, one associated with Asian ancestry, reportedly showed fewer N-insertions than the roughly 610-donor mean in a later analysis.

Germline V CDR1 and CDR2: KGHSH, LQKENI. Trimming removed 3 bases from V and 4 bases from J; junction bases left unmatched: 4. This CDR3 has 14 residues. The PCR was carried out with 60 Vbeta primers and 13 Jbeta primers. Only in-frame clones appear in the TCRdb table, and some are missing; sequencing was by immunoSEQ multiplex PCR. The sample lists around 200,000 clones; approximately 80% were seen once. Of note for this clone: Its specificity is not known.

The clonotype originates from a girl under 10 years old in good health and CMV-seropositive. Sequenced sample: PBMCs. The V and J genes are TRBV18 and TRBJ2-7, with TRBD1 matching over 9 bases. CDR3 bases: TGTGCCAGCTCACCTGGACAGGGGTTTTACGAGCAGTACTTC. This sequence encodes CASSPGQGFYEQYF.